This entry features one TCR beta chain sequence. The data were obtained in a study of CD8+CD57+ T cells in acquired aplastic anemia. For the study at large: When averaged, DNA from sorted CD4+ and CD8+ cells came to 3 to 4 ug.

Genomic DNA provided the template from which TCR beta VDJ and CDR3 profiles were obtained. One entry per CDR3 protein results from TCRdb running MiXCR on the reads. The profile covers around 170,000 distinct CDR3 sequences, with approximately 48% appearing a single time and around 8.8% taken by the ten largest. The sequenced patients had an expansion of CD8+CD57+ cells seen by flow cytometry. Each patient had severe acquired aplastic anemia. No patient had been given any therapy when blood was sampled. V gave up 10 bases and J gave up 3 bases; unmatched junction bases: 3. CDR1 SNHLY and CDR2 FYNNEI come from the germline V gene. The length of the CDR3 is 12 residues.

Sample: sorted CD4+, CD8+, or CD8+CD57+ T cells (not recorded which) from PBMCs. The chain links TRBV2 to TRBJ1-5; 7 bases map to TRBD1. This clonotype was sampled from a human donor with aplastic anemia. The CDR3 DNA reads TGTGCCACCCAGGGGGACAATCAGCCCCAGCATTTT. This gives the protein CATQGDNQPQHF. The full variable domain, with the rest looked up from reference TRBV2 and TRBJ1-5, is EPEVTQTPSHQVTQMGQEVILRCVPISNHLYFYWYRQILGQKVEFLVSFYNNEISEKSEIFDDQFSVERPDGSNFTLKIRSTKLEDSAMYFCATQGDNQPQHFGDGTRLSIL.